What follows are 5 T cell receptor beta chains derived from one specimen sequenced in a study of blood T cell repertoires in COVID-19. Profiled with immunoSEQ multiplex PCR; TCRdb holds only in-frame clones, not every one. The data contain 200,000 or so clones, around 85% of them singletons. Sequencing used peripheral blood. Receptor source: a man aged 55-75 years with acute or convalescent COVID-19.

The V gene is TRBV6-5, the J gene TRBJ2-7, with 14 bases fitting TRBD2. This CDR3 comprises 15 residues. CDR1 is MNHEY and CDR2 is SVGAGI in the germline V gene. The trim removed 8 bases at V and 3 bases at J, leaving 6 bases unmatched. The CDR3 here is CASGTGTSGSYEQYF. The CDR3 DNA reads TGTGCCAGCGGGACCGGGACTAGCGGGAGCTACGAGCAGTACTTC.

This clone came up once. V and J are TRBV7-8 and TRBJ2-3; 11 positions agree with TRBD2. Germline V gene lookup returns CDR1 SGHVS and CDR2 FQNEAQ. The CDR3 spans 17 residues. The V gene end was trimmed by 5 bases and the J gene end by 4 bases; junction bases not matched to a gene: 11. The CDR3 reads CASSLTLLAGGPDTQYF. CDR3 sequence (DNA): TGTGCCAGCAGCCTAACCCTCTTAGCGGGAGGGCCAGATACGCAGTATTTT.

The genes are TRBV7-2 and TRBJ2-7; the match to TRBD2 covers 10 bases. Looked up from germline, CDR1 is SGHTA and CDR2 is FQGNSA. The V and J ends lost 1 base and 2 bases, in that order; junction bases with no gene match: 5. The CDR3 covers 16 residues. The CDR3 loop is CASSLGAAGGAYEQYF. The CDR3 nucleotides are TGTGCCAGCAGCTTAGGTGCAGCGGGGGGGGCCTACGAGCAGTACTTC.

The chain uses TRBV19 and TRBJ2-5, with TRBD1 matching over 7 bases. This CDR3 has 14 residues. Germline V gene lookup returns CDR1 LNHDA and CDR2 SQIVND (reference sequence). Trimming took 5 bases from V and 3 from J; bases not matched to a gene: 6. CDR3 residues: CASSPQGQKETQYF. In DNA form, the CDR3 reads TGTGCCAGTAGTCCCCAGGGACAGAAAGAGACCCAGTACTTC.

The chain couples TRBV6-4 to TRBJ2-3, with 7 bases lining up with TRBD2. CDR1 and CDR2 from the germline V gene are MRHNA and SNTAGT. J lost 4 bases, V lost 2 bases, and 6 bases had no gene match. The CDR3 length is 15 residues. The CDR3 DNA reads TGTGCCAGCAGTGACCGGGCGGGAGAGGCAGATACGCAGTATTTT. It translates to CASSDRAGEADTQYF.